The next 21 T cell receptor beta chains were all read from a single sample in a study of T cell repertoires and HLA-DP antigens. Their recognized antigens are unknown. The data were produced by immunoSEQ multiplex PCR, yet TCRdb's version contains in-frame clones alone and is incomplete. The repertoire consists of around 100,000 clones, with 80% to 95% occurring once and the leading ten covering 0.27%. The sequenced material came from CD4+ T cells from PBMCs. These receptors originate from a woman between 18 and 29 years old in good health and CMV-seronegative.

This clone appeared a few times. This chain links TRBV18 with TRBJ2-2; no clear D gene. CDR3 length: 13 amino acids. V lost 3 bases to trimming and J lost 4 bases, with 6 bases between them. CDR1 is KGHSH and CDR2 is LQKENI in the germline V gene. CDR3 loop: CASSPASTGELFF. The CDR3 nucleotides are TGTGCCAGCTCACCGGCCAGCACCGGGGAGCTGTTTTTT.

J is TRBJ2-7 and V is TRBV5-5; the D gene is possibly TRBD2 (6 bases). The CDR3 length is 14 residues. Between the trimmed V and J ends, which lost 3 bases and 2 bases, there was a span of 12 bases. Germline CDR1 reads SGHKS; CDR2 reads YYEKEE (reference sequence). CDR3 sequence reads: CASSSGLRTYEQYV. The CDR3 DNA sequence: TGTGCCAGCAGCTCGGGACTTCGGACCTACGAGCAGTACGTC.

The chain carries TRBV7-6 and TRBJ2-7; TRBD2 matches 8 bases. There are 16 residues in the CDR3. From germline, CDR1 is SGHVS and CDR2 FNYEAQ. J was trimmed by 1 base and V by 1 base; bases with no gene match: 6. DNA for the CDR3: TGTGCCAGCAGCTTAGATGGTGGCGGGAGGTCCTACGAGCAGTACTTC. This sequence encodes CASSLDGGGRSYEQYF.

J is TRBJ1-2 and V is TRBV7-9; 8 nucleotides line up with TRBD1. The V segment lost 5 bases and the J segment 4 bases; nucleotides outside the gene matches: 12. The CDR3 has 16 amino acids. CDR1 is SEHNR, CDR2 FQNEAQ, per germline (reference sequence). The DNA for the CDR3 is TGTGCCAGCAGCAACTCAGCAGGGGGCGCCGGCTATGGCTACACCTTC. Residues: CASSNSAGGAGYGYTF.

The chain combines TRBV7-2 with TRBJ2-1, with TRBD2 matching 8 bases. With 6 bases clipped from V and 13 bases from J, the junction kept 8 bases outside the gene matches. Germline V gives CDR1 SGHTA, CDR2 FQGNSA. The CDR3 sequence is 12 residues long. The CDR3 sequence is CASSQLAETQFF. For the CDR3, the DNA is TGTGCCAGCAGTCAACTAGCGGAGACTCAGTTCTTC.

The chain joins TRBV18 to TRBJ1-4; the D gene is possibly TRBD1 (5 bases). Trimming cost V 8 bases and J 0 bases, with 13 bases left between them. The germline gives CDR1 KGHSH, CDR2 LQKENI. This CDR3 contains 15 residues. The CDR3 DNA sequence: TGTGCCAGCAAAGGTGACAGCCCAACTAATGAAAAACTGTTTTTT. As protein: CASKGDSPTNEKLFF.

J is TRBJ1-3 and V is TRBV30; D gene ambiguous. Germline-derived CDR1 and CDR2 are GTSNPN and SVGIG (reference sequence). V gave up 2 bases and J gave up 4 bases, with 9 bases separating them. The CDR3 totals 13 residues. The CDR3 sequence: CAWSPGYGNTIYF. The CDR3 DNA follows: TGTGCCTGGAGTCCGGGGTACGGAAACACCATATATTTT.

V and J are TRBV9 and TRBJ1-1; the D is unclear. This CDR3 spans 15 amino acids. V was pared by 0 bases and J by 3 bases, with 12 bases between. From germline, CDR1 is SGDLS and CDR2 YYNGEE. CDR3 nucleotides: TGTGCCAGCAGCGTAGTAGCGACGTCGTACACTGAAGCTTTCTTT. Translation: CASSVVATSYTEAFF.

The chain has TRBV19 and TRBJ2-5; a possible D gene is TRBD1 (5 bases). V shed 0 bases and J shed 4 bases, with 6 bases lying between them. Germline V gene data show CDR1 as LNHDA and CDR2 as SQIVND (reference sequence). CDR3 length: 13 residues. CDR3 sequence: CASSIDRVETQYF. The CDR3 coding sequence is TGTGCCAGTAGTATAGACAGGGTAGAGACCCAGTACTTC.

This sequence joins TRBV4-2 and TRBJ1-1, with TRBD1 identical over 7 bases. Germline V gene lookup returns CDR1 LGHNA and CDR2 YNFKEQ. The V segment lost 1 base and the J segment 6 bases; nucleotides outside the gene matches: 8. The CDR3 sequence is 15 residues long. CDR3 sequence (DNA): TGTGCCAGCAGCCAAGTTTCACAGGGGAATCCTGAAGCTTTCTTT. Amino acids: CASSQVSQGNPEAFF.

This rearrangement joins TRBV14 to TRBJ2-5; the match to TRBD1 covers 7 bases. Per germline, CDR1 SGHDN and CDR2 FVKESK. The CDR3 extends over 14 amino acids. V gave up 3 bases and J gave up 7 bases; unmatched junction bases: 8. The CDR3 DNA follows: TGTGCCAGCAGCCAGAGGACAGGCCACGGGACCCAGTACTTC. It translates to CASSQRTGHGTQYF.

CDR3 nucleotide sequence: TGTGCCAGCAGCGGACGGACAGGGCATACTGAAGCTTTCTTT. This gives the protein CASSGRTGHTEAFF. The chain has TRBV21-1 and TRBJ1-1; whether TRBD1, the table's D call, matches the DNA was not checked. TRBV21-1 has pseudogene status. The CDR3 is 14 residues long.

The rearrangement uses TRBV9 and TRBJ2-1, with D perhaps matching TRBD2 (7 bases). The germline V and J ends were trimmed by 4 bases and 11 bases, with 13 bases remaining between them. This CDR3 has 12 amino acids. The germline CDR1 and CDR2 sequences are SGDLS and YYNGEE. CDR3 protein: CASSPGEGKQFF. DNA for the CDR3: TGTGCCAGCAGCCCAGGGGAGGGAAAGCAGTTCTTC.

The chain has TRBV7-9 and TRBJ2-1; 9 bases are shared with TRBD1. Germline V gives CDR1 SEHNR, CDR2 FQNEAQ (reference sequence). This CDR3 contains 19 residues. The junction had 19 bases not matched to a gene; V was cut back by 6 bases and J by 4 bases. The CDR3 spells CASRPGTGLQTSGYNEQFF. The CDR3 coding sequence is TGTGCCAGCAGGCCCGGGACAGGGCTTCAAACATCGGGGTACAATGAGCAGTTCTTC.

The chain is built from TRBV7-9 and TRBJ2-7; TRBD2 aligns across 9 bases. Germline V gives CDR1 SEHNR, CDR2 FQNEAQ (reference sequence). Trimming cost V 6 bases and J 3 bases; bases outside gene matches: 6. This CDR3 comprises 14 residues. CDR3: CASRRLAGSYEQYF. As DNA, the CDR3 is TGTGCCAGCAGGCGGCTAGCGGGGAGCTACGAGCAGTACTTC.

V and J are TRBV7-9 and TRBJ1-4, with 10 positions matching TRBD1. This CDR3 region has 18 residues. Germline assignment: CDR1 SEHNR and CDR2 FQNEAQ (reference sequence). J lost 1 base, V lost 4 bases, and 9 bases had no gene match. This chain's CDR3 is CASSSRTGGGETNEKLFF. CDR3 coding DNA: TGTGCCAGCAGCTCCAGGACAGGGGGGGGTGAAACTAATGAAAAACTGTTTTTT.

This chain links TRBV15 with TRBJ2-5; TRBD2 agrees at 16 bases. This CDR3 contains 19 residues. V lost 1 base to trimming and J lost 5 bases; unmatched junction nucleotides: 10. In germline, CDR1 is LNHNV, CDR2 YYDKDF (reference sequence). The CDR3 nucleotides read TGTGCCACCAGCAGAGCCCAAGGGACTAGCGGGAGGGTCGGGGAGACCCAGTACTTC. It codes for CATSRAQGTSGRVGETQYF.

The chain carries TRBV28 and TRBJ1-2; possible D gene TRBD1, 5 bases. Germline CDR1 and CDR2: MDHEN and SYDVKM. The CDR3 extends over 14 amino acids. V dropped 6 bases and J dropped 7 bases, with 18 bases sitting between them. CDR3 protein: CASRSSLPGGGYTF. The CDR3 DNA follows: TGTGCCAGCAGGTCCTCCCTGCCGGGGGGTGGCTACACCTTC.

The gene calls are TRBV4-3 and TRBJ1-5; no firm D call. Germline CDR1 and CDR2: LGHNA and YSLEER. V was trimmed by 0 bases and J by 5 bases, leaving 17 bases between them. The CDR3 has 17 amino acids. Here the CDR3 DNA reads TGCGCCAGCAGCCAAGAAACTTCGGCAGAGGACCATCAGCCCCAGCATTTT. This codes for CASSQETSAEDHQPQHF.

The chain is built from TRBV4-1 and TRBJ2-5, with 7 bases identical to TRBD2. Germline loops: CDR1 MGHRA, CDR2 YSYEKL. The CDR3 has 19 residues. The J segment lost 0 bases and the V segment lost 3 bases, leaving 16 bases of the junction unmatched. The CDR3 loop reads CASSQSPLYRDYNQETQYF. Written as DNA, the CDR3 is TGCGCCAGCAGCCAGAGTCCTCTTTACCGGGACTACAACCAAGAGACCCAGTACTTC.

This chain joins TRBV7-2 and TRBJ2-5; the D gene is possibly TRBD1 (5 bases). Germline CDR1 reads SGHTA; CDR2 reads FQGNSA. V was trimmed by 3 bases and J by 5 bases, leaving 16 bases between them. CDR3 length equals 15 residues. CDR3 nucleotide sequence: TGTGCCAGCAGCTTCTCGGGCAGGGTTAGGGAGACCCAGTACTTC. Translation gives CASSFSGRVRETQYF.